This T cell receptor beta chain appears in the sequencing data of a study of cytomegalovirus exposure and HLA in healthy donors. Germline CDR1 is SNHLY and CDR2 is FYNNEI. The V gene lost 7 bases and the J gene lost 0 bases, with 10 bases spanning the gap. The length of the CDR3 is 14 residues. Overall study results and limits: Earlier analysis found most TCR beta V segments productive about 87% or about 30% of the time.

Turning to this clone: Its matching antigen is unknown.

60 Vbeta and 13 Jbeta primers were used in PCR. Produced via immunoSEQ multiplex PCR; TCRdb's table is partial and in-frame only. The table has around 67,000 clones, around 75% seen once. This sequence originates from a woman in her twenties or thirties in good health and CMV-seropositive. The chain joins TRBV2 to TRBJ2-1; D unclear. The specimen sequenced was PBMCs. CDR3 region: CASMERSSYNEQFF. The CDR3 DNA sequence: TGTGCCAGCATGGAGCGCAGCTCCTACAATGAGCAGTTCTTC.